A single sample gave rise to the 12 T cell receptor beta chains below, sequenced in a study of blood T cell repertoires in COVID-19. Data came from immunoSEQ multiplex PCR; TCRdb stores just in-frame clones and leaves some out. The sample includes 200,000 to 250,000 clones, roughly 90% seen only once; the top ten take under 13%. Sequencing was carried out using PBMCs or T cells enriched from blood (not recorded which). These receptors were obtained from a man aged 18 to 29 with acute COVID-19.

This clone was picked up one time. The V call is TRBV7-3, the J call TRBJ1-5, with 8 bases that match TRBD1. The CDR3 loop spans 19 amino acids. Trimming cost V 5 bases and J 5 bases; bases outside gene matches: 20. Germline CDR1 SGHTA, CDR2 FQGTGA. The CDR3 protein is CASSQPRPPDRGFHQPQHF. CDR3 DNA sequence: TGTGCCAGCAGCCAGCCCCGTCCCCCCGACAGGGGTTTTCATCAGCCCCAGCATTTT.

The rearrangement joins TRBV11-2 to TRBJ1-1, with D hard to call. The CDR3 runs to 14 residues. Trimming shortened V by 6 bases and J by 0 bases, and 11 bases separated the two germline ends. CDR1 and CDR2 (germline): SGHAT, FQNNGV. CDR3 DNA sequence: TGTGCCAGCAGATCCGACGGGTTGAACACTGAAGCTTTCTTT. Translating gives CASRSDGLNTEAFF.

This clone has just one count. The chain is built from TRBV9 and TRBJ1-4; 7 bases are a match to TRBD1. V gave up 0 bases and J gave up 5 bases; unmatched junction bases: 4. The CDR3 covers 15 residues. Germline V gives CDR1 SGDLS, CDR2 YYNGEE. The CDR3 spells CASSVDGTVNEKLFF. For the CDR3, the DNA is TGTGCCAGCAGCGTAGATGGGACAGTGAATGAAAAACTGTTTTTT. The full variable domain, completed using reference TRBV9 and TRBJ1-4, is DSGVTQTPKHLITATGQRVTLRCSPRSGDLSVYWYQQSLDQGLQFLIQYYNGEERAKGNILERFSAQQFPDLHSELNLSSLELGDSALYFCASSVDGTVNEKLFFGSGTQLSVL.

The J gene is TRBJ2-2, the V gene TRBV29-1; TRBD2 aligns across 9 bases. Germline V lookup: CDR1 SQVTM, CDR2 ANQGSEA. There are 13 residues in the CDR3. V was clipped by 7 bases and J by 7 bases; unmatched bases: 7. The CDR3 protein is CSGVRTSDGELFF. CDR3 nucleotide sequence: TGCAGCGGCGTTAGGACTAGCGACGGGGAGCTGTTTTTT.

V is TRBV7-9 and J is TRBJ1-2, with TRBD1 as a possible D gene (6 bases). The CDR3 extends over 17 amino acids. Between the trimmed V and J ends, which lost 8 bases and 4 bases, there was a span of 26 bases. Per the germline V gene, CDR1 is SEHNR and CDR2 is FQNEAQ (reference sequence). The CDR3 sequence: CASLHQVRGAKSYGYTF. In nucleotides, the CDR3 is TGTGCCAGCCTGCACCAAGTCCGGGGGGCTAAATCCTATGGCTACACCTTC.

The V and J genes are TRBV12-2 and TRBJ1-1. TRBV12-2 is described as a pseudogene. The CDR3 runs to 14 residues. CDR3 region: CASRPYLVGTEAFF. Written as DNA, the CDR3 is TGTGCAAGTCGCCCGTACCTGGTCGGCACTGAAGCTTTCTTT.

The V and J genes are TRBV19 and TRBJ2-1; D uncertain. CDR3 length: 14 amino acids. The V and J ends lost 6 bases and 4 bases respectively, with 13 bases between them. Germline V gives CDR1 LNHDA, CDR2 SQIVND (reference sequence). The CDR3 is CASRSRPDYNEQFF. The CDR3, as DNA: TGTGCCAGTAGGAGCAGGCCGGATTACAATGAGCAGTTCTTC.

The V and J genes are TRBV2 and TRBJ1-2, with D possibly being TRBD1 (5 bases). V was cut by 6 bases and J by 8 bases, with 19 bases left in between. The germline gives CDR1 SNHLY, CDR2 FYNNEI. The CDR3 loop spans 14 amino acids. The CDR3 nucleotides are TGTGCCAGCAGAACCTCTAGTGGGGGGTTGGGCTACACCTTC. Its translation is CASRTSSGGLGYTF.

The CDR3 reads CASSYDGRSYEQYF. CDR3 bases: TGTGCCAGCAGTTACGACGGGAGGAGCTACGAGCAGTACTTC. The chain is built from TRBV6-5 and TRBJ2-7, with TRBD2 matching over 7 bases. V lost 2 bases to trimming and J lost 3 bases; unmatched junction nucleotides: 4. This CDR3 is 14 amino acids long. CDR1 is MNHEY, CDR2 SVGAGI, per germline.

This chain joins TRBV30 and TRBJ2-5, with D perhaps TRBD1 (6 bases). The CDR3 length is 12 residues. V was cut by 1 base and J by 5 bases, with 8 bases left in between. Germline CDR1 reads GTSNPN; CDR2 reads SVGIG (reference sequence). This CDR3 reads CAWSDRVETQYF. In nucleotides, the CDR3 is TGTGCCTGGAGTGACAGGGTGGAGACCCAGTACTTC.

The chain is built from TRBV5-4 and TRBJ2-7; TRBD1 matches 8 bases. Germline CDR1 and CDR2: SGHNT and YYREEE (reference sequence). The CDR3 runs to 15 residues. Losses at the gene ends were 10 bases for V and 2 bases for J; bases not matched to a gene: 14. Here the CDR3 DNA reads TGTGCCGCCATGAGCCCGACAGGGGAGGCCTACGAGCAGTACTTC. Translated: CAAMSPTGEAYEQYF.

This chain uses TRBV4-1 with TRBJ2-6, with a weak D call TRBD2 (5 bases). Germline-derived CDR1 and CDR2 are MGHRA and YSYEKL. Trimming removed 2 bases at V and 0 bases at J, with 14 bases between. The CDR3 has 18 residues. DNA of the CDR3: TGCGCCAGCAGCCAATGGGCGGGTGAACTCTCTGGGGCCAACGTCCTGACTTTC. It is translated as CASSQWAGELSGANVLTF.